This T cell receptor (beta chain) emerged from a study of cytomegalovirus exposure and HLA in healthy donors. General study findings and limits: Reportedly, a later analysis found an Asian-associated ancestry cluster had fewer N-insertions than the roughly 700-donor mean. Looking again later, the authors saw that most CMV-associated TCR beta chains seemed HLA-restricted.

Germline V gene data show CDR1 as ENHRY and CDR2 as SYGVKD. This CDR3 region has 12 residues. V lost 10 bases and J 1 base, leaving 11 bases between the germline ends. Comments on this clone: No antigen is known for it.

In the PCR, 60 Vbeta and 13 Jbeta primers were used. As originally analysed: A later analysis counted 80 million or so unique TCR beta chains, some 11 million shared. Sequencing used immunoSEQ multiplex PCR; TCRdb keeps in-frame clones, though not all of them. That table furnishes V, J and clone size, whereas the DNA furnished D and trimming. The sample has more than 150,000 clones, more than 70% seen once. The sequenced sample consisted of PBMCs. V gene TRBV10-3 combines with J gene TRBJ2-7, with D possibly TRBD2 on 6 matching bases. The clonotype comes from a girl aged 5 to 17 in good health and CMV-seropositive. This CDR3 reads CATGTQSYEQYF. CDR3 DNA sequence: TGTGCCACCGGGACTCAGTCCTACGAGCAGTACTTC.